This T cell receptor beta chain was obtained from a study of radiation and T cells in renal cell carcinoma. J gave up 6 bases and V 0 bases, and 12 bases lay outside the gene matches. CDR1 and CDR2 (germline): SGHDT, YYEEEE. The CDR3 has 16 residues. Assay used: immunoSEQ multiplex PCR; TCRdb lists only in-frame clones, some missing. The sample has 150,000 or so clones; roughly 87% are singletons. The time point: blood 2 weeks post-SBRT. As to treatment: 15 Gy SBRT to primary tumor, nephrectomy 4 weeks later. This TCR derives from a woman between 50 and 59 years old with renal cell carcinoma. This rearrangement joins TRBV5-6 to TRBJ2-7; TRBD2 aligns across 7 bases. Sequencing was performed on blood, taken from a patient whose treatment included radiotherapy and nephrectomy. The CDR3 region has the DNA TGTGCCAGCAGCTTGGCCATATCGGGTCCGGGGGGCGAGCAGTACTTC. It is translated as CASSLAISGPGGEQYF. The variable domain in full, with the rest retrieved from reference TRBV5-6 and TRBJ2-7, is DAGVTQSPTHLIKTRGQQVTLRCSPKSGHDTVSWYQQALGQGPQFIFQYYEEEERQRGNFPDRFSGHQFPNYSSELNVNALLLGDSALYLCASSLAISGPGGEQYFGPGTRLTVT.